Below, 26 T cell receptor beta chains from the same sample are listed, as sequenced in a study of blood T cell repertoires in COVID-19. The data were produced by immunoSEQ multiplex PCR, yet TCRdb's version contains in-frame clones alone and is incomplete. The sample lists under 300,000 clones, around 83% occurring once. The sequenced sample consisted of peripheral blood. The receptors stem from an elderly man with acute or convalescent COVID-19.

V and J are TRBV5-5 and TRBJ1-6, with no clear D. The germline gives CDR1 SGHKS, CDR2 YYEKEE (reference sequence). This CDR3 region has 16 residues. The germline V and J ends were trimmed by 1 base and 1 base, with 9 bases remaining between them. CDR3 sequence: CASSLYGESYNSPLHF. Written as DNA, the CDR3 is TGTGCCAGCAGCTTGTACGGGGAGTCCTATAATTCACCCCTCCACTTT. The variable domain in full, completed from reference TRBV5-5 and TRBJ1-6, reads DAGVTQSPTHLIKTRGQQVTLRCSPISGHKSVSWYQQVLGQGPQFIFQYYEKEERGRGNFPDRFSARQFPNYSSELNVNALLLGDSALYLCASSLYGESYNSPLHFGNGTRLTVT.

Concerning this clone: The junction differs from germline at one of its ends, possibly a read error. The chain employs TRBV7-7 and TRBJ2-1; D is possibly TRBD2 (7 bases). The CDR3 loop spans 14 amino acids. The germline V gene has CDR1 SSHAT and CDR2 FNYEAQ (reference sequence). CDR3 protein: CASSLAGGANEQFF. The CDR3 DNA reads TGTGCTAGCAGCTTAGCTGGGGGGGCCAATGAGCAGTTCTTC.

The chain uses TRBV5-4 and TRBJ2-4, with D maybe TRBD2 (6 bases). Germline lookup yields CDR1 SGHNT and CDR2 YYREEE (reference sequence). This CDR3 contains 14 residues. V was shortened by 0 bases and J by 4 bases, with 8 bases between the two germline ends. Here the CDR3 reads CASSLGDSKNIQYF. The CDR3 nucleotides are TGTGCCAGCAGCTTGGGGGACTCTAAAAACATTCAGTACTTC.

This chain joins TRBV6-4 and TRBJ1-6; D is undetermined. Trimming took 10 bases from V and 4 from J, leaving 23 bases between them. Germline loops: CDR1 MRHNA, CDR2 SNTAGT. The CDR3 spans 17 residues. This CDR3 is CATARPVQRRYNSPLHF. Written as DNA, the CDR3 is TGTGCCACCGCCCGGCCCGTACAGAGACGATATAATTCACCCCTCCACTTT.

The chain carries TRBV19 and TRBJ1-2; 7 nucleotides agree with TRBD1. V was pared by 5 bases and J by 4 bases, with 10 bases of the junction left unmatched. This CDR3 region has 15 residues. Germline assignment: CDR1 LNHDA and CDR2 SQIVND (reference sequence). CDR3 bases: TGTGCCAGTAGTGACGCGGCAGGGGGTCCCTATGGCTACACCTTC. Encoded protein: CASSDAAGGPYGYTF.

The J gene is TRBJ2-1, the V gene TRBV2; no reliable D call. Germline-derived CDR1 and CDR2 are SNHLY and FYNNEI. The V and J ends lost 6 bases and 5 bases respectively, with 11 bases between them. This CDR3 spans 13 amino acids. CDR3: CASSRDWNNEQFF. The DNA of the CDR3 is TGTGCCAGCAGCCGCGACTGGAACAATGAGCAGTTCTTC. Using reference TRBV2 and TRBJ2-1 for the parts outside the CDR3, the full variable domain is EPEVTQTPSHQVTQMGQEVILRCVPISNHLYFYWYRQILGQKVEFLVSFYNNEISEKSEIFDDQFSVERPDGSNFTLKIRSTKLEDSAMYFCASSRDWNNEQFFGPGTRLTVL.

This clone came up once. The chain joins TRBV24-1 to TRBJ2-3, with 8 bases lining up with TRBD2. The germline gives CDR1 KGHDR, CDR2 SFDVKD. J lost 4 bases, V lost 0 bases, and 8 bases had no gene match. The CDR3 sequence is 17 residues long. Here the CDR3 reads CATSDLQGTGGADTQYF. CDR3 sequence (DNA): TGTGCCACCAGTGATTTGCAAGGGACCGGGGGGGCAGATACGCAGTATTTT.

This rearrangement joins TRBV11-2 to TRBJ2-1, with TRBD2 identical over 8 bases. The V gene end was trimmed by 5 bases and the J gene end by 7 bases; junction bases not matched to a gene: 7. CDR1 and CDR2 from the germline V gene are SGHAT and FQNNGV. This CDR3 has 14 residues. The CDR3 DNA is TGTGCCAGCAGCCTGGGACTAGGAACAAATGAGCAGTTCTTC. It translates to CASSLGLGTNEQFF.

V and J are TRBV7-3 and TRBJ2-5, with D uncertain. V was cut by 5 bases and J by 1 base, with 8 bases left in between. Germline CDR1 is SGHTA and CDR2 is FQGTGA. This CDR3 has 13 residues. CDR3 sequence reads: CASSPAAQETQYF. In DNA, the CDR3 is TGTGCCAGCAGCCCCGCGGCCCAAGAGACCCAGTACTTC.

This rearrangement joins TRBV7-8 to TRBJ1-5, with a possible D match to TRBD1 (6 bases). V lost 5 bases and J 2 bases, leaving 10 bases between the germline ends. The CDR3 loop spans 14 amino acids. CDR1 SGHVS and CDR2 FQNEAQ come from the germline V gene. CDR3 sequence: CASSGPGGNQPQHF. DNA for the CDR3: TGTGCCAGCAGCGGACCAGGGGGCAATCAGCCCCAGCATTTT.

The rearrangement links TRBV3-1 (or the pseudogene TRBV3-2) to TRBJ2-7; 7 positions agree with TRBD1. V was pared by 1 base and J by 2 bases, with 2 bases of the junction left unmatched. Germline V lookup: CDR1 LGHDT, CDR2 YNNKEL (reference sequence). The CDR3 runs to 14 residues. CDR3 sequence (DNA): TGTGCCAGCAGCCAAGGGACAGGCCCCTACGAGCAGTACTTC. It is translated as CASSQGTGPYEQYF.

The chain is built from TRBV6-6 and TRBJ2-1, with D possibly being TRBD2 (6 bases). The CDR3 sequence is 14 residues long. Trimming stripped 5 bases from V and 6 bases from J, with 14 bases between. The germline V gene encodes CDR1 MNHNY and CDR2 SVGAGI (reference sequence). The CDR3 DNA sequence: TGTGCCAGCAGTCCCGGGACTCGGCGCAATGAGCAGTTCTTC. Translating gives CASSPGTRRNEQFF.

This chain uses TRBV4-1 with TRBJ2-7; TRBD1 might be the D (6 bases). Trimming stripped 0 bases from V and 0 bases from J, with 12 bases between. The length of the CDR3 is 16 residues. Germline assignment: CDR1 MGHRA and CDR2 YSYEKL. CDR3 amino acids: CASSQDGTPSSYEQYF. CDR3 coding DNA: TGCGCCAGCAGCCAAGATGGGACACCGAGCTCCTACGAGCAGTACTTC.

This rearrangement joins TRBV5-4 to TRBJ2-7, with D tentatively TRBD1 (6 bases). V lost 2 bases and J lost 4, with 13 bases in between. The CDR3 is made up of 14 amino acids. Germline V gives CDR1 SGHNT, CDR2 YYREEE (reference sequence). The CDR3 loop reads CASSLGGQPYEQYF. The CDR3, as DNA: TGTGCCAGCAGCTTAGGCGGACAGCCGTACGAGCAGTACTTC.

This rearrangement joins TRBV2 to TRBJ2-1, with TRBD2 as a possible D gene (6 bases). The length of the CDR3 is 13 residues. With 7 bases removed from V and 5 bases from J, the gap between germline ends came to 12 bases. Germline assignment: CDR1 SNHLY and CDR2 FYNNEI. CDR3 protein: CASTWRVNNEQFF. CDR3 in DNA: TGTGCCAGCACGTGGAGGGTGAACAATGAGCAGTTCTTC.

V is TRBV18 and J is TRBJ1-4, with D hard to call. This CDR3 has 13 residues. V gave up 4 bases and J gave up 6 bases, with 9 bases separating them. Germline V lookup: CDR1 KGHSH, CDR2 LQKENI. CDR3 sequence: CASSHRVDEKLFF. DNA of the CDR3: TGTGCCAGCTCACACCGAGTGGATGAAAAACTGTTTTTT.

The J gene is TRBJ2-2, the V gene TRBV11-2; 9 positions match TRBD2. The J segment lost 4 bases and the V segment lost 1 base, leaving 7 bases of the junction unmatched. Germline CDR1 reads SGHAT; CDR2 reads FQNNGV. There are 17 residues in the CDR3. The CDR3 DNA reads as TGTGCCAGCAGCTTAGTCGGGACTAGCTCTGCCACCGGGGAGCTGTTTTTT. Translated: CASSLVGTSSATGELFF.

The chain combines TRBV6-1 with TRBJ1-6; no clear D. With 0 bases removed from V and 7 bases from J, the gap between germline ends came to 7 bases. In germline, CDR1 is MNHNS, CDR2 SASEGT. The CDR3 length is 14 residues. The CDR3 bases are TGTGCCAGCAGTGAAGCCGCAGGAAATTCACCCCTCCACTTT. Its translation: CASSEAAGNSPLHF.

The chain is built from TRBV6-5 and TRBJ2-1, with a possible D match to TRBD2 (6 bases). Germline V gene lookup returns CDR1 MNHEY and CDR2 SVGAGI. This CDR3 comprises 13 residues. V shed 6 bases and J shed 3 bases, with 9 bases lying between them. CDR3 residues: CASRPGGYNEQFF. The CDR3 DNA reads TGTGCCAGCAGACCCGGGGGCTACAATGAGCAGTTCTTC.

The chain couples TRBV5-8 to TRBJ2-7, with D possibly TRBD2 on 6 matching bases. CDR1 SGHTS and CDR2 YDEGEE come from the germline V gene. The CDR3 totals 16 residues. Trimming left V 3 bases short and J 3 bases short, with 19 bases between. The CDR3 DNA reads as TGTGCCAGCAGCTGGATCGGGGGACCCCCAGTCTACGAGCAGTACTTC. Translated, it gives CASSWIGGPPVYEQYF.

This clone was seen only once. V usage is TRBV9 and J usage is TRBJ2-7; 15 bases align to TRBD2. Per the germline V gene, CDR1 is SGDLS and CDR2 is YYNGEE. Trimming cost V 2 bases and J 5 bases; bases outside gene matches: 5. The CDR3 runs to 16 residues. The CDR3 DNA follows: TGTGCCAGCAGCGTTCGCTGGACTAGCGGGAGGGACGAGCAGTACTTC. Its protein product is CASSVRWTSGRDEQYF.

V gene TRBV12-3 or TRBV12-4 combines with J gene TRBJ2-7, with D maybe TRBD1 (6 bases). The CDR3 has 13 amino acids. Trimming cost V 3 bases and J 11 bases, with 17 bases left between them. The CDR3 sequence is CASSLGAGTRKYF. CDR3 DNA sequence: TGTGCCAGCAGTTTGGGGGCAGGGACGAGGAAGTACTTC.

The chain has TRBV3-1 (or the pseudogene TRBV3-2) and TRBJ2-1; TRBD2 matches 14 bases. The CDR3 contains 21 residues. V lost 4 bases, J lost 7 bases, and 21 bases stayed unmatched. In germline, CDR1 is LGHDT, CDR2 YNNKEL (reference sequence). The CDR3 coding sequence is TGTGCCAGCAGCCGGTTGACCCCCGGGACTAGCGGGAGTGCGAGAGTGAATGAGCAGTTCTTC. It is translated as CASSRLTPGTSGSARVNEQFF.

This clone has just one count. The chain is built from TRBV5-6 and TRBJ1-1; TRBD1 matches at 7 bases. V dropped 2 bases and J dropped 5; count of bases not matched to a gene: 6. CDR1 is SGHDT and CDR2 is YYEEEE in the germline V gene. The CDR3 has 14 amino acids. The CDR3, as DNA: TGTGCCAGCAGCTTTGGGACAGCTATGACTGAAGCTTTCTTT. It is translated as CASSFGTAMTEAFF.

This chain links TRBV7-9 with TRBJ2-5; 14 bases agree with TRBD2. From germline, CDR1 is SEHNR and CDR2 FQNEAQ (reference sequence). With V trimmed by 5 bases and J by 3 bases, 5 bases remained unmatched. This CDR3 contains 16 residues. This chain's CDR3 is CASSKGLAGGKETQYF. The CDR3 DNA is TGTGCCAGCAGCAAAGGACTAGCGGGAGGTAAAGAGACCCAGTACTTC.

The J gene is TRBJ2-7, the V gene TRBV28; maybe TRBD2 (5 bases). Trimming removed 5 bases at V and 5 bases at J, with 13 bases between. This CDR3 is 13 amino acids long. Germline CDR1 reads MDHEN; CDR2 reads SYDVKM. Here the CDR3 reads CASSISSANEQYF. The CDR3 bases are TGTGCCAGCAGTATTAGTAGCGCGAACGAGCAGTACTTC.